This T cell receptor beta chain is drawn from a study of blood T cell repertoires in COVID-19. The data were produced by immunoSEQ multiplex PCR, yet TCRdb's version contains in-frame clones alone and is incomplete. The repertoire includes a few hundred thousand clones, around 87% of them detected once, and roughly 1.9% sits in the top ten. CDR3 length: 15 residues. Per germline, CDR1 KGHSH and CDR2 LQKENI. Trimming left V 2 bases short and J 7 bases short, with 12 bases between. The specimen sequenced was PBMCs or T cells enriched from blood (not recorded which). The V and J genes are TRBV18 and TRBJ1-6; possibly TRBD1 for D (6 bases). This clonotype originated in a man aged 40-49 years in a cohort exposed to, infected with or recovered from COVID-19 (not recorded which). The CDR3 nucleotides read TGTGCCAGCTCACCATCGGCAGGGGAAAATTCACCCCTCCACTTT. Translation: CASSPSAGENSPLHF.